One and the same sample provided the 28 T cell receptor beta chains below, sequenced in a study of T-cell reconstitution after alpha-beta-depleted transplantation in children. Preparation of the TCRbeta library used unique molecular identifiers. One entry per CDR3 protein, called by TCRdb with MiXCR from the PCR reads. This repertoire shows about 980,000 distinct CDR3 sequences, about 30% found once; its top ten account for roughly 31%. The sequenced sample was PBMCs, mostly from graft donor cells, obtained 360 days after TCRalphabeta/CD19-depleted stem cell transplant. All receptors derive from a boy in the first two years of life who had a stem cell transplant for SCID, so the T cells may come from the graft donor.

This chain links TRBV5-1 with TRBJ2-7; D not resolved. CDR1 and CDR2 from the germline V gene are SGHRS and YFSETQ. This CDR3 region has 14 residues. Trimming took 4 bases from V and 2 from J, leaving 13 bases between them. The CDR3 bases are TGCGCCAGCAGCACGGCAGGCTGGCCCTACGAGCAGTACTTC. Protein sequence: CASSTAGWPYEQYF.

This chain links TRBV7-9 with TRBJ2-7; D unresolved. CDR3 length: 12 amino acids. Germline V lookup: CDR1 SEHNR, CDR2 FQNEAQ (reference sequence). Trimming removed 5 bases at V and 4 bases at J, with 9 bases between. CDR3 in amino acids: CASSKAEYEQYF. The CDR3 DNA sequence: TGTGCCAGCAGCAAGGCCGAATACGAGCAGTACTTC.

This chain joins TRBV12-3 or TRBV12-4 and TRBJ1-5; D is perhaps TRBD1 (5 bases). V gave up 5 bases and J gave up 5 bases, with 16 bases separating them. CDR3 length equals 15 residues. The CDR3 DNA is TGTGCCAGCAGTGAGCTGGCCAACAGGTATCAGCCCCAGCATTTT. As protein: CASSELANRYQPQHF.

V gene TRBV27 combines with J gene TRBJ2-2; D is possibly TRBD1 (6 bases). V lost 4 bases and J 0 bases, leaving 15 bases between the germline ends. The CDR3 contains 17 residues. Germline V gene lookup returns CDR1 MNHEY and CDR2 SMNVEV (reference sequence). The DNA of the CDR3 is TGTGCCAGCAGTTATGACGGTGGGGGCGCGAACACCGGGGAGCTGTTTTTT. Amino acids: CASSYDGGGANTGELFF.

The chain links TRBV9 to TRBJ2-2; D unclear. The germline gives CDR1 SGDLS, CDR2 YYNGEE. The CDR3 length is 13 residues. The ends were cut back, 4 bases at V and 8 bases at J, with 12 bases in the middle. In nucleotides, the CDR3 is TGTGCCAGCAGCCCCTTTGGCCTAGGGGAGCTGTTTTTT. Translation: CASSPFGLGELFF.

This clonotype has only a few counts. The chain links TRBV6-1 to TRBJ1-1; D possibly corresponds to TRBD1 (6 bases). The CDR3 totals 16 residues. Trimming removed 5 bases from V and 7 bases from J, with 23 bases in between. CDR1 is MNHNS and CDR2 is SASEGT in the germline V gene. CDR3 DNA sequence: TGTGCCAGCAGTCCCCAGGGGCTAGGGACACTACTTGAAGCTTTCTTT. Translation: CASSPQGLGTLLEAFF.

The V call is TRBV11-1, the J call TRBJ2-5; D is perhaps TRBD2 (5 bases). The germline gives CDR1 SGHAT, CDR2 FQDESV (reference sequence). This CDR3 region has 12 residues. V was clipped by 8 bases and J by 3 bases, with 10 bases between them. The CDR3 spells CASQRVEETQYF. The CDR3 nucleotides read TGTGCCAGCCAGAGGGTTGAAGAGACCCAGTACTTC.

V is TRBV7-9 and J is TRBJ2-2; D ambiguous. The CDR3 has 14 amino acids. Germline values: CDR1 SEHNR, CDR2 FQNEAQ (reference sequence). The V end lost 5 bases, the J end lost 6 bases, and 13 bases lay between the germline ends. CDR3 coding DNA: TGTGCCAGCAGCCCTACCGGTCGGGCCGGGGAGCTGTTTTTT. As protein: CASSPTGRAGELFF.

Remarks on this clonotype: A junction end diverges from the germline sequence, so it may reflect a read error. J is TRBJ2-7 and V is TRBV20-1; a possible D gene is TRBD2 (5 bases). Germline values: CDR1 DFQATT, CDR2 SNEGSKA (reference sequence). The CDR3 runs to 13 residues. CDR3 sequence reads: CCATREGSGEQYF. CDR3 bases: TGCTGTGCTACCCGAGAGGGTTCAGGCGAGCAGTACTTC.

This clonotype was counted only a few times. The CDR3, as DNA: TGTGCCAGCAGTTACTCAACAGCACATGGCTACACCTTC. It translates to CASSYSTAHGYTF. The J gene is TRBJ1-2, the V gene TRBV6-5; D is unresolved. The CDR3 spans 13 residues. V lost 0 bases and J lost 6, with 8 bases in between. Germline values: CDR1 MNHEY, CDR2 SVGAGI.

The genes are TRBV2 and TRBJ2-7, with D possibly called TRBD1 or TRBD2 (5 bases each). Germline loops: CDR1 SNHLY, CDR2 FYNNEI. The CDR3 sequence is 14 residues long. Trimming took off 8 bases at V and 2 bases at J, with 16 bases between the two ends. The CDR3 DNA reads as TGTGCCAGCTCCCGGTTTGGGGGTCCCTACGAGCAGTACTTC. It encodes CASSRFGGPYEQYF.

The CDR3 spells CSAMGPRYPTGELFF. The CDR3 bases are TGCAGTGCCATGGGACCGAGATATCCCACCGGGGAGCTGTTTTTT. The chain uses TRBV20-1 and TRBJ2-2, with D perhaps given as TRBD1 or TRBD2 (5 bases each). This CDR3 has 15 amino acids. CDR1 is DFQATT, CDR2 SNEGSKA, per germline (reference sequence). Trimming removed 6 bases at V and 4 bases at J, with 18 bases between.

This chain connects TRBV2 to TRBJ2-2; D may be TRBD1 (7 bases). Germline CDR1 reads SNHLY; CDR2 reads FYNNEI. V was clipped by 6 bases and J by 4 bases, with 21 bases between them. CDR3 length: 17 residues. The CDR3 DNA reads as TGTGCCAGCAGGTCCGGGGGACAGAGCAGGGCCACCGGGGAGCTGTTTTTT. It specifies CASRSGGQSRATGELFF.

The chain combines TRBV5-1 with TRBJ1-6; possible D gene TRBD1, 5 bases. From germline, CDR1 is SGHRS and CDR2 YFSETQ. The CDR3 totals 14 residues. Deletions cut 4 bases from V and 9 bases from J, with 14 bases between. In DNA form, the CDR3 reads TGCGCCAGCAGCCCGGGGACCGTTCGTTCACCCCTCCACTTT. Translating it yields CASSPGTVRSPLHF.

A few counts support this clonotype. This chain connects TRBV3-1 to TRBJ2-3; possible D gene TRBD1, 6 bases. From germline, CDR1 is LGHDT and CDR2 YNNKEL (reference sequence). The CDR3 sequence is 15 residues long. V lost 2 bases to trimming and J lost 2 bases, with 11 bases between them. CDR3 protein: CASSQSDRFTDTQYF. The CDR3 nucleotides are TGTGCCAGCAGCCAATCGGACAGATTCACAGATACGCAGTATTTT.

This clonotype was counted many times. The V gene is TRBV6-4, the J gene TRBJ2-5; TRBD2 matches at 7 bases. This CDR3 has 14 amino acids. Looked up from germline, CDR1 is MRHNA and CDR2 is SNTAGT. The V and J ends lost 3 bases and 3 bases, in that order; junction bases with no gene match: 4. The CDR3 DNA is TGTGCCAGCAGTGAAGTGGGGAGGGAAGAGACCCAGTACTTC. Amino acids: CASSEVGREETQYF.

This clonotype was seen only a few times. DNA for the CDR3: TGTGCCAGCAGCTTGCGGACTGATCCCTACGAGCAGTACTTC. Protein: CASSLRTDPYEQYF. This chain joins TRBV5-5 and TRBJ2-7, with TRBD2 as a possible D gene (5 bases). Germline V gene data show CDR1 as SGHKS and CDR2 as YYEKEE (reference sequence). The length of the CDR3 is 14 residues. Trimming took 1 base from V and 2 from J, leaving 10 bases between them.

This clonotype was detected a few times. CDR3 amino acids: CSARESWGEQFF. In DNA, the CDR3 is TGCAGTGCTAGAGAGTCGTGGGGTGAGCAGTTCTTC. This chain joins TRBV20-1 and TRBJ2-1, with D unclear. The V end lost 0 bases, the J end lost 9 bases, and 9 bases lay between the germline ends. Looked up from germline, CDR1 is DFQATT and CDR2 is SNEGSKA (reference sequence). The CDR3 spans 12 residues.

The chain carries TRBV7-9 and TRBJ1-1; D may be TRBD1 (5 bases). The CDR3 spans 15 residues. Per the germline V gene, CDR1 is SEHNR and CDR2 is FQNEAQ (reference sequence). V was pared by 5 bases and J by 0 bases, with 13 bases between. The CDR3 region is CASSKYRLMNTEAFF. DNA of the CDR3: TGTGCCAGCAGCAAATACAGGTTAATGAACACTGAAGCTTTCTTT.

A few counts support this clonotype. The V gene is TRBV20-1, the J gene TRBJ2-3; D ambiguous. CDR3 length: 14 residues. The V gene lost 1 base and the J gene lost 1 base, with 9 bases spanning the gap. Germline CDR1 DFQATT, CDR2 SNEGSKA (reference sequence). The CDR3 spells CSARVPLGTDTQYF. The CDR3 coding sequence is TGCAGTGCTAGAGTTCCCCTGGGCACAGATACGCAGTATTTT.

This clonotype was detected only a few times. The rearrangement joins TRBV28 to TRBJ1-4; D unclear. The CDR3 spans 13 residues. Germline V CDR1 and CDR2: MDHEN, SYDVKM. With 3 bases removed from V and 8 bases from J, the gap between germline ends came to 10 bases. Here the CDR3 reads CASSFVELEKLFF. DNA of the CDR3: TGTGCCAGCAGTTTTGTAGAGTTGGAAAAACTGTTTTTT.

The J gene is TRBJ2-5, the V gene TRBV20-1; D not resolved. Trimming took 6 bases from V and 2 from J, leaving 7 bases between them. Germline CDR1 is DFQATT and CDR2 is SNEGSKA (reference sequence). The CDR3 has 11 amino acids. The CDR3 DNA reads TGCAGTGCGCAGAATCAAGAGACCCAGTACTTC. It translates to CSAQNQETQYF.

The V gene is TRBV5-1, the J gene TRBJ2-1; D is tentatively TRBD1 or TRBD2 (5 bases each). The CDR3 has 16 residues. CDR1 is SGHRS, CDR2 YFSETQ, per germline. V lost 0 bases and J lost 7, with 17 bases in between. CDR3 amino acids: CASSLGSGAPRNEQFF. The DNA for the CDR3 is TGCGCCAGCAGCTTGGGTTCCGGGGCTCCTCGGAATGAGCAGTTCTTC.

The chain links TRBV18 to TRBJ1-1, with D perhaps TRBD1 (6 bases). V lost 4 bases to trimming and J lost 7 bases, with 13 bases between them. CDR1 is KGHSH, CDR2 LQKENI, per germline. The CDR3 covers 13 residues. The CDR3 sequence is CASSQWTVNEAFF. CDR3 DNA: TGTGCCAGCTCACAATGGACAGTTAATGAAGCTTTCTTT.

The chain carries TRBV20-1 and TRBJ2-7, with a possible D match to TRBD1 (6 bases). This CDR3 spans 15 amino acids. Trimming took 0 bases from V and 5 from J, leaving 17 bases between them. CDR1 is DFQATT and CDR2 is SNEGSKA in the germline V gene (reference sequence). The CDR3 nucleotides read TGCAGTGCTAGAGATCCGGCAGGGGCCCCCCACGAGCAGTACTTC. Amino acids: CSARDPAGAPHEQYF.

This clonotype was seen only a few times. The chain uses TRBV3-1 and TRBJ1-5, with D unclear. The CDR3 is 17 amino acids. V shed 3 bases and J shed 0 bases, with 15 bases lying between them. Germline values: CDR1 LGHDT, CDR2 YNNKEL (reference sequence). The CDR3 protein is CASSHSGSSYSNQPQHF. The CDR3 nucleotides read TGTGCCAGCAGCCACTCGGGTAGTTCCTATAGCAATCAGCCCCAGCATTTT.

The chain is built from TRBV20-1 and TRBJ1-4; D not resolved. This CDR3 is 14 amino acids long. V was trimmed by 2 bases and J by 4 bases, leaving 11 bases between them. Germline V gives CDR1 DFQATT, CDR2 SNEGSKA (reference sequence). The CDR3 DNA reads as TGCAGTGCTAGATCCACTCGTGATAATGAAAAACTGTTTTTT. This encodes CSARSTRDNEKLFF.

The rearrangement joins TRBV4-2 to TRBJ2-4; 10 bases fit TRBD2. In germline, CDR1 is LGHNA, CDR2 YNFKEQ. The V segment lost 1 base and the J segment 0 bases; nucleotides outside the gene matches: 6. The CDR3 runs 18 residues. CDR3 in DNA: TGTGCCAGCAGCCAAGCGGCTAGCGGGGGCTTAGCCAAAAACATTCAGTACTTC. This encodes CASSQAASGGLAKNIQYF.